This T cell receptor (beta chain) stems from a study of beta chain features in type 1 diabetes. Every isolated RNA sample was fully reverse transcribed, so sequencing captured expressed TCRB transcripts. TCRdb keeps only in-frame clones here, not all; method: immunoSEQ multiplex PCR. Among 250,000 to 350,000 clones listed, less than 15% were seen once. This clonotype originated in a man in his thirties or forties in good health. The sequenced sample consisted of central memory CD4+ T cells from blood.

The CDR3 reads CAKEWRQGNSPLHF. The CDR3 coding sequence is TGTGCCAAAGAATGGCGACAGGGGAATTCACCCCTCCACTTT. The rearrangement links TRBV10-3 to TRBJ1-6; 8 nucleotides line up with TRBD1. The length of the CDR3 is 14 residues. Germline V lookup: CDR1 ENHRY, CDR2 SYGVKD. The V segment lost 10 bases and the J segment 7 bases; nucleotides outside the gene matches: 9.